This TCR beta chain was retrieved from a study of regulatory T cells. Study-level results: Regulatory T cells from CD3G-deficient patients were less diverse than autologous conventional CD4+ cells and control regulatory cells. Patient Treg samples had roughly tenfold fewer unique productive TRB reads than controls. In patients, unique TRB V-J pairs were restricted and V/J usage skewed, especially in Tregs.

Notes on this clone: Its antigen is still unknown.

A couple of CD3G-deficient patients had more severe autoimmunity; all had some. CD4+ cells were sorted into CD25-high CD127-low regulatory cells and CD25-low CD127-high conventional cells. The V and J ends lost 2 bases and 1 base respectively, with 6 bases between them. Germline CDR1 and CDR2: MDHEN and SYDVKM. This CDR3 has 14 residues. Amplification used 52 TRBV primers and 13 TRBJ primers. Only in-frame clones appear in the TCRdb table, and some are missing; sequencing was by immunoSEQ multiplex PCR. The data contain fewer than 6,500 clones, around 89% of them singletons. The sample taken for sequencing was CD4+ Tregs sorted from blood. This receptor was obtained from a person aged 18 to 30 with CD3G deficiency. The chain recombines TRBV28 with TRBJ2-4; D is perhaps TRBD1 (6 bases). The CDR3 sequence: CASSLGGAKNIQYF. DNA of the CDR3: TGTGCCAGCAGTTTAGGGGGCGCCAAAAACATTCAGTACTTC.